These 14 T cell receptor beta chains came from one sample sequenced in a study of early T cells in non-severe SARS-CoV-2 infection. TCRdb passed the 5' RACE reads through MiXCR, listing each CDR3 protein once. Among 70,000 or so distinct CDR3 sequences listed, under 15% were seen once. The sequenced material came from whole blood. These receptors were collected from an adult who was a healthcare worker with PCR-confirmed SARS-CoV-2 infection or an uninfected control (not recorded which).

About this clonotype itself: A clone one base away is much larger, so this may be a read error. V and J are TRBV27 and TRBJ2-7; the D is unclear. Germline CDR1 and CDR2: MNHEY and SMNVEV (reference sequence). The CDR3 is 11 amino acids. In DNA form, the CDR3 reads TGTGTCAGCCAGGATCAGTACGAGCAGTACTTC. Amino acids: CVSQDQYEQYF.

The V and J genes are TRBV6-1 and TRBJ2-5; D remains unclear. Germline V gene data show CDR1 as MNHNS and CDR2 as SASEGT. The CDR3 totals 14 residues. The germline V and J ends were trimmed by 2 bases and 4 bases, with 11 bases remaining between them. CDR3 residues: CASSEPVPSETQYF. CDR3 DNA sequence: TGTGCCAGCAGTGAACCCGTACCGTCAGAGACCCAGTACTTC.

As to this clonotype: A much more abundant neighbour one base away suggests this may be a read error. The chain links TRBV5-6 to TRBJ1-2; D ambiguous. The CDR3 runs to 12 residues. Germline lookup yields CDR1 SGHDT and CDR2 YYEEEE. This chain's CDR3 is CASSLWLAGYAF. The CDR3 region has the DNA TGTGCCAGCAGCTTGTGGCTGGCGGGGTACGCCTTC.

In its sample, this clonotype was seen a few times. V gene TRBV28 combines with J gene TRBJ1-1, with D tentatively TRBD1 (5 bases). The CDR3 spans 11 residues. Trimming removed 10 bases from V and 7 bases from J, with 13 bases in between. Germline V CDR1 and CDR2: MDHEN, SYDVKM. The chain's CDR3 is CATRQSREAFF. Written as DNA, the CDR3 is TGTGCCACAAGACAGTCCCGTGAAGCTTTCTTT.

The table lists this clonotype with many counts. This chain joins TRBV6-6 and TRBJ1-2; 8 bases are shared with TRBD1. V lost 4 bases to trimming and J lost 5 bases; unmatched junction nucleotides: 9. From germline, CDR1 is MNHNY and CDR2 SVGAGI (reference sequence). The CDR3 covers 15 residues. Here the CDR3 DNA reads TGTGCCAGCAGTTCCCAGGGGGCAACGGAATATGGCTACACCTTC. Translating it yields CASSSQGATEYGYTF.

This clonotype was picked up many times. V usage is TRBV6-5 and J usage is TRBJ1-2, with TRBD1 matching 9 bases. CDR1 is MNHEY, CDR2 SVGAGI, per germline. V trimming: 2 bases; J trimming: 1 base; junction bases outside the gene matches: 2. This CDR3 is 15 amino acids long. CDR3 coding DNA: TGTGCCAGCAGTTACGGACAGGGGAGTAACTATGGCTACACCTTC. Protein product: CASSYGQGSNYGYTF.

This clonotype was observed many times. The chain is built from TRBV5-1 and TRBJ2-7; TRBD2 matches 11 bases. V shed 4 bases and J 3 bases; nucleotides not matched to a gene: 3. Germline V CDR1 and CDR2: SGHRS, YFSETQ. The CDR3 contains 14 residues. The CDR3 bases are TGCGCCAGCAGCCCGGGACTAGCGGACTACGAGCAGTACTTC. Protein: CASSPGLADYEQYF. The full variable domain, its missing parts supplied by reference TRBV5-1 and TRBJ2-7, is KAGVTQTPRYLIKTRGQQVTLSCSPISGHRSVSWYQQTPGQGLQFLFEYFSETQRNKGNFPGRFSGRQFSNSRSEMNVSTLELGDSALYLCASSPGLADYEQYFGPGTRLTVT.

This clonotype came up a few times. Mismatch with germline at one junction end may stem from a read error. The chain recombines TRBV12-3 or TRBV12-4 with TRBJ2-3; the match to TRBD1 covers 8 bases. The CDR3 length is 16 residues. The DNA of the CDR3 is TGTGCCAGCAGTTCACCCCTGCGACAGGGGACAGAAACGCAGTATTTT. This codes for CASSSPLRQGTETQYF.

At least ten counts were recorded for this clonotype. The chain employs TRBV28 and TRBJ2-7; D call uncertain. Trimming shortened V by 5 bases and J by 4 bases, and 6 bases separated the two germline ends. The CDR3 is made up of 11 amino acids. Per the germline V gene, CDR1 is MDHEN and CDR2 is SYDVKM. The chain's CDR3 is CASSLTYEQYF. As DNA, the CDR3 is TGTGCCAGCAGTCTTACATACGAGCAGTACTTC.

There are many counts of this clonotype. The chain employs TRBV10-3 and TRBJ2-3; 9 nucleotides agree with TRBD1. The CDR3 is 17 amino acids. V shed 1 base, J shed 2 bases, and the junction held 7 bases outside the gene matches. Germline V gene lookup returns CDR1 ENHRY and CDR2 SYGVKD. The CDR3 sequence is CAISEWDRVSATDTQYF. For the CDR3, the DNA is TGTGCCATCAGTGAGTGGGACAGGGTAAGCGCCACAGATACGCAGTATTTT.

This clonotype was counted at least ten times. The rearrangement uses TRBV7-2 and TRBJ2-7, with D hard to call. Germline CDR1 reads SGHTA; CDR2 reads FQGNSA. Trimming shortened V by 4 bases and J by 1 base, and 11 bases separated the two germline ends. The length of the CDR3 is 14 residues. The CDR3 loop is CASSSSWNSYEQYF. CDR3 DNA: TGTGCCAGCAGCTCCTCATGGAATTCCTACGAGCAGTACTTC.

This clonotype was counted many times. J is TRBJ2-1 and V is TRBV20-1; 11 bases agree with TRBD2. Germline V gene lookup returns CDR1 DFQATT and CDR2 SNEGSKA (reference sequence). V lost 2 bases and J lost 9; bases outside the gene matches: 12. The CDR3 length is 16 residues. CDR3 nucleotides: TGCAGTGCTAGATTGGGCTCTAGCGGGAGGACGGGTGAGCAGTTCTTC. Its protein is CSARLGSSGRTGEQFF.

This clonotype was picked up many times. The chain uses TRBV7-9 and TRBJ1-1, with D unclear. CDR3 size: 15 residues. Between the trimmed V and J ends, which lost 5 bases and 2 bases, there was a span of 15 bases. Looked up from germline, CDR1 is SEHNR and CDR2 is FQNEAQ (reference sequence). CDR3 nucleotide sequence: TGTGCCAGCAGCGCCTTGCCGGGGTTCAACACTGAAGCTTTCTTT. Amino acids: CASSALPGFNTEAFF.

The rearrangement links TRBV12-3 or TRBV12-4 to TRBJ2-1; weak D call: TRBD1 (6 bases). The CDR3 is made up of 16 amino acids. Trimming removed 5 bases from V and 6 bases from J, with 20 bases in between. In DNA form, the CDR3 reads TGTGCCAGCAGTCCCCCTAGGAGAGGGGGAACCAATGAGCAGTTCTTC. This gives the protein CASSPPRRGGTNEQFF.